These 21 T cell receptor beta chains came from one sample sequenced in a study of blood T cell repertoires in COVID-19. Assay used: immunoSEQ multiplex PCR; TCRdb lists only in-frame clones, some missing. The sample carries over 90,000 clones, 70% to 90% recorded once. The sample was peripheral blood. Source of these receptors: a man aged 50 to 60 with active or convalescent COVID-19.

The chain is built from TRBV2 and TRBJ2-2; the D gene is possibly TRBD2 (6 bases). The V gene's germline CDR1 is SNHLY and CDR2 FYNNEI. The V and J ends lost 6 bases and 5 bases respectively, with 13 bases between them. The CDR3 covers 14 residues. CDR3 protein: CASRGTQGTGELFF. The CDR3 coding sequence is TGTGCCAGCAGGGGGACTCAAGGAACCGGGGAGCTGTTTTTT.

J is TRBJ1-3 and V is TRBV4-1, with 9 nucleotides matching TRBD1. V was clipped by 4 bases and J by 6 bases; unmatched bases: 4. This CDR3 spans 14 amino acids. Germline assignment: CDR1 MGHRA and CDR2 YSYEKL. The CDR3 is CASSPRTGENTIYF. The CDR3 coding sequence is TGCGCCAGCAGCCCGAGGACAGGGGAAAACACCATATATTTT.

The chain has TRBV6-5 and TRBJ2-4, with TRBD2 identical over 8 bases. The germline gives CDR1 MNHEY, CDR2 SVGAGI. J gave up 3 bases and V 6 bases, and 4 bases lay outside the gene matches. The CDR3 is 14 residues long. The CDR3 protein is CASRDAGGKNIQYF. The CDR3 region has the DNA TGTGCCAGCAGGGATGCGGGGGGCAAAAACATTCAGTACTTC.

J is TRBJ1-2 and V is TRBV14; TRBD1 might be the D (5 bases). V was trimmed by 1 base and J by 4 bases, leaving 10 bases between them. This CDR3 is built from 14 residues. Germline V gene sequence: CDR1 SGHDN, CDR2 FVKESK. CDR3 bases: TGTGCCAGCAGCCAAGCAGGGTCGGGCTATGGCTACACCTTC. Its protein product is CASSQAGSGYGYTF.

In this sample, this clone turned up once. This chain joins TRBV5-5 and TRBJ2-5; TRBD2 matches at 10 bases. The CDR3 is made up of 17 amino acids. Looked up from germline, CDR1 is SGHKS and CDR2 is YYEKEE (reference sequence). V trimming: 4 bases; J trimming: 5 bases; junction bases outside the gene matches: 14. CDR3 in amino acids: CASSQLASGGTGETQYF. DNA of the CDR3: TGTGCCAGCAGCCAGCTGGCTAGCGGGGGCACCGGCGAGACCCAGTACTTC.

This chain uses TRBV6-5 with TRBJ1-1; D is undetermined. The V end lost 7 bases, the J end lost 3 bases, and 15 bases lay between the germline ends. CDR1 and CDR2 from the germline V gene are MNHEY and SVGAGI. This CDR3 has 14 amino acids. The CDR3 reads CASTSDRADTEAFF. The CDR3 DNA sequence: TGTGCCAGCACCTCTGACCGCGCGGACACTGAAGCTTTCTTT.

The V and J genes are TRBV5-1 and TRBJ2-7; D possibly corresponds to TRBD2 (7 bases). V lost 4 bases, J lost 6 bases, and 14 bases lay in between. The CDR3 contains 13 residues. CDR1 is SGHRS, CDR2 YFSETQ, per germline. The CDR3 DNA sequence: TGCGCCAGCAGCCTTGGGGGGGCGAGCGAGCAGTACTTC. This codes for CASSLGGASEQYF.

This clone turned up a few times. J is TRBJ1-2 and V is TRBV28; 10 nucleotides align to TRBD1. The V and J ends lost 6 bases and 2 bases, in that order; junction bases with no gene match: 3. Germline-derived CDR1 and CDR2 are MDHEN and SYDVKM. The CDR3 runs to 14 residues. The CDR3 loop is CASRLDRGNYGYTF. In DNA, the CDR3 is TGTGCCAGCAGGCTGGACAGGGGGAACTATGGCTACACCTTC.

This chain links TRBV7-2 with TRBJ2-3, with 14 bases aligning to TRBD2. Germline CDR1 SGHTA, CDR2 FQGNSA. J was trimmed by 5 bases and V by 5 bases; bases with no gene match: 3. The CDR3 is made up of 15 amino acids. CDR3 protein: CASSPGTSGGDTQYF. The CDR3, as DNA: TGTGCCAGCAGCCCCGGGACTAGCGGGGGAGATACGCAGTATTTT.

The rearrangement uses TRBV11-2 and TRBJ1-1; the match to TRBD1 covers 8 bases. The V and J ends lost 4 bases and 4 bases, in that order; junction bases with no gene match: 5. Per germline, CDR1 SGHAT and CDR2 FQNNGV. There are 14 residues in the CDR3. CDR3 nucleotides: TGTGCCAGCAGCTCCCCACAGGGGGGCACTGAAGCTTTCTTT. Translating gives CASSSPQGGTEAFF. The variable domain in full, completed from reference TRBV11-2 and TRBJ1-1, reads EAGVAQSPRYKIIEKRQSVAFWCNPISGHATLYWYQQILGQGPKLLIQFQNNGVVDDSQLPKDRFSAERLKGVDSTLKIQPAKLEDSAVYLCASSSPQGGTEAFFGQGTRLTVV.

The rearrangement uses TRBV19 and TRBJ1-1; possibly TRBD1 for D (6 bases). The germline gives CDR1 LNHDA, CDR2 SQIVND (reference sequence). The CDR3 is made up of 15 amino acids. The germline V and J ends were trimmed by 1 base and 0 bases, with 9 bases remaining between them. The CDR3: CASSIGQGMNTEAFF. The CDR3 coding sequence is TGTGCCAGTAGTATAGGTCAGGGGATGAACACTGAAGCTTTCTTT.

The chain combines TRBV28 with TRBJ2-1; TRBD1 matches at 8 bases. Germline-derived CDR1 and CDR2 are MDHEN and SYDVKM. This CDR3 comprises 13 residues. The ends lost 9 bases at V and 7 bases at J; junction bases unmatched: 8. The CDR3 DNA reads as TGTGCCAGTACCACAGGGGGGCTAAATGAGCAGTTCTTC. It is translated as CASTTGGLNEQFF.

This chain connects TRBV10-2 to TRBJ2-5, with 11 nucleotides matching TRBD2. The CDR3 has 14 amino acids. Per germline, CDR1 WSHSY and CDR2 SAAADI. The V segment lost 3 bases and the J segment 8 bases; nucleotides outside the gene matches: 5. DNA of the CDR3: TGCGCCAGCAGTGATACTAGCGGGGGTGGAACCCAGTACTTC. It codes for CASSDTSGGGTQYF.

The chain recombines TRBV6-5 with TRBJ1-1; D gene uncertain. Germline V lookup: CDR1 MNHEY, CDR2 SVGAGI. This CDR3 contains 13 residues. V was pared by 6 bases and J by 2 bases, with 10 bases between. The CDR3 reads CASSQTTNTEAFF. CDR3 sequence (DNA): TGTGCCAGCAGCCAAACAACAAACACTGAAGCTTTCTTT.

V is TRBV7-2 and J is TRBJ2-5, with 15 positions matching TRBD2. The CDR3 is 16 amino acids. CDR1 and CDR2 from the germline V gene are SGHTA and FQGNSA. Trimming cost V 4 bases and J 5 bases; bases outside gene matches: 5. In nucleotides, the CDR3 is TGTGCCAGCAGCTACGGACTAGCGGGGGGGGGTGAGACCCAGTACTTC. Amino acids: CASSYGLAGGGETQYF.

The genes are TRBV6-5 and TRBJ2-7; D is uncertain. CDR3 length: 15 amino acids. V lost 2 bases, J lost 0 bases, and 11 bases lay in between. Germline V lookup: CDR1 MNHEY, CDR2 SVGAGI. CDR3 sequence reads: CASSYGPDLSYEQYF. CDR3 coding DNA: TGTGCCAGCAGTTACGGGCCAGATCTCTCCTACGAGCAGTACTTC.

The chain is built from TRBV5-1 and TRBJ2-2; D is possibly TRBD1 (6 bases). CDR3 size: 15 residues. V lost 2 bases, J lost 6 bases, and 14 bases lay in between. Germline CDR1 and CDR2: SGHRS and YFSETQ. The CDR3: CASSLVQGRSGELFF. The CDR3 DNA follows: TGCGCCAGCAGCTTAGTACAGGGACGTTCCGGGGAGCTGTTTTTT.

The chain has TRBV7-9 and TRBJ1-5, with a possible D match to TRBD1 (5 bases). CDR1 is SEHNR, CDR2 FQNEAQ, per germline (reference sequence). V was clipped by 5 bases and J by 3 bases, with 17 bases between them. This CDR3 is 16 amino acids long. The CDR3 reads CASSSLGGGDNQPQHF. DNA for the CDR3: TGTGCCAGCAGCAGCCTGGGGGGTGGCGACAATCAGCCCCAGCATTTT.

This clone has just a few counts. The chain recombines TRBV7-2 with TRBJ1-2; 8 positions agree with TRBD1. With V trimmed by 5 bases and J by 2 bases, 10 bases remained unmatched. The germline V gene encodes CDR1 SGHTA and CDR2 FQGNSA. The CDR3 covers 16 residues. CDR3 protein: CASSPGQGRTNYGYTF. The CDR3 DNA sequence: TGTGCCAGCAGCCCAGGACAGGGTCGGACAAACTATGGCTACACCTTC.

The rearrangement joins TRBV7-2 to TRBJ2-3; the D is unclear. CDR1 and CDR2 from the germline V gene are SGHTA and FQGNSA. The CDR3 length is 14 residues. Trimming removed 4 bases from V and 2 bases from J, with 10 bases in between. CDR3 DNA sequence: TGTGCCAGCAGCTCAGGCCAGTACACAGATACGCAGTATTTT. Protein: CASSSGQYTDTQYF.

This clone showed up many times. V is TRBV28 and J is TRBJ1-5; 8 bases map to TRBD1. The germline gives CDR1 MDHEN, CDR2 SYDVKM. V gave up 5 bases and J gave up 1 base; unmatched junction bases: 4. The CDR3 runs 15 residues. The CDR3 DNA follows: TGTGCCAGCAGTAATACAGGGGGGAGCAATCAGCCCCAGCATTTT. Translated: CASSNTGGSNQPQHF.